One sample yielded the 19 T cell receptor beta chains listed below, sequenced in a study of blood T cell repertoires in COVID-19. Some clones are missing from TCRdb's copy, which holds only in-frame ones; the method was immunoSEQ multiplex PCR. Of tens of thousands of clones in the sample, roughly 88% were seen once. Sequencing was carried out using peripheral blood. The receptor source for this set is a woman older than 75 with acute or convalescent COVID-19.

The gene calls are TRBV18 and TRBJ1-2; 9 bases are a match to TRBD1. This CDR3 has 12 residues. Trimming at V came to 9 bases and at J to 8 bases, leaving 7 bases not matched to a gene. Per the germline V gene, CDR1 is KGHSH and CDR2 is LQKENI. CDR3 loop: CASLGTGMGYTF. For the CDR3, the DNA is TGTGCCAGTCTGGGGACAGGGATGGGCTACACCTTC. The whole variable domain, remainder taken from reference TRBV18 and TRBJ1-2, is NAGVMQNPRHLVRRRGQEARLRCSPMKGHSHVYWYRQLPEEGLKFMVYLQKENIIDESGMPKERFSAEFPKEGPSILRIQQVVRGDSAAYFCASLGTGMGYTFGSGTRLTVV.

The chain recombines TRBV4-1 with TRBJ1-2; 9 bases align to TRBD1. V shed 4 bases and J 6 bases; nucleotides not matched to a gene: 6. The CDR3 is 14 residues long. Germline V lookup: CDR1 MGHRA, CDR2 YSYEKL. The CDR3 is CASSRPGTGNGYTF. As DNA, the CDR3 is TGCGCCAGCAGCCGTCCCGGGACAGGGAATGGCTACACCTTC.

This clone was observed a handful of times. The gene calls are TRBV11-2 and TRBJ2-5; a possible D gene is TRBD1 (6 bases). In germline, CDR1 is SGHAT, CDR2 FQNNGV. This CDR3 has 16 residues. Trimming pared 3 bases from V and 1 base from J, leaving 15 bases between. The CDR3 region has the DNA TGTGCCAGCAGCTTTGGGGCAGGGGCTACCCAAGAGACCCAGTACTTC. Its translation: CASSFGAGATQETQYF.

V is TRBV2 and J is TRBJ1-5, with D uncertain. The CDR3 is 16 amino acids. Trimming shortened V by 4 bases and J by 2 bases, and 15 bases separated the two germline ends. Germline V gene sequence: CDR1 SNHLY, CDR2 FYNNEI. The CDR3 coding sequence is TGTGCCAGCAGTGGTCATTGGCGTGGAGGCAATCAGCCCCAGCATTTT. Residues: CASSGHWRGGNQPQHF.

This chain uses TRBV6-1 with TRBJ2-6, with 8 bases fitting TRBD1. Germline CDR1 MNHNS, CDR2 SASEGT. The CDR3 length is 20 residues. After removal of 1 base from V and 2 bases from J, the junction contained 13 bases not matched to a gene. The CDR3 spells CASSEVSRGTGFPGANVLTF. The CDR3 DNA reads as TGTGCCAGCAGTGAAGTCTCAAGGGGGACAGGATTTCCTGGGGCCAACGTCCTGACTTTC.

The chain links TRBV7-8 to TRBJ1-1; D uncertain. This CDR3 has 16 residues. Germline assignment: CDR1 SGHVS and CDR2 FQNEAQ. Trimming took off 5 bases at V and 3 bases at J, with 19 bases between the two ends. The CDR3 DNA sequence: TGTGCCAGCAGCCCCCTAGCGACTGGCGGACACACTGAAGCTTTCTTT. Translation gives CASSPLATGGHTEAFF.

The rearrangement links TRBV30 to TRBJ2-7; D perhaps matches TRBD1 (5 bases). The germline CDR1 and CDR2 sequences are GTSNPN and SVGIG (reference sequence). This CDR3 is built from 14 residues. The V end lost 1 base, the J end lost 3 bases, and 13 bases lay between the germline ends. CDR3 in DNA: TGTGCCTGGAGTGCCTCAGGGCCTCGCTACGAGCAGTACTTC. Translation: CAWSASGPRYEQYF.

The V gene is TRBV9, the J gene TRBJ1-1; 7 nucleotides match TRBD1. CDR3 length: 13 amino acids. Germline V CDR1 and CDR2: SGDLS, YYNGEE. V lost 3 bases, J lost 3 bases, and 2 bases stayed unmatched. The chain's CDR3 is CASSGQGYTEAFF. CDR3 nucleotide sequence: TGTGCCAGCAGCGGACAGGGATACACTGAAGCTTTCTTT.

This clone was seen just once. This CDR3 reads CASATLFTEQYF. CDR3 DNA sequence: TGTGCCAGCGCCACCCTATTTACCGAGCAGTACTTC. This sequence joins TRBV18 and TRBJ2-7, with D unclear. V was clipped by 8 bases and J by 6 bases, with 14 bases between them. The CDR3 runs to 12 residues. Per germline, CDR1 KGHSH and CDR2 LQKENI.

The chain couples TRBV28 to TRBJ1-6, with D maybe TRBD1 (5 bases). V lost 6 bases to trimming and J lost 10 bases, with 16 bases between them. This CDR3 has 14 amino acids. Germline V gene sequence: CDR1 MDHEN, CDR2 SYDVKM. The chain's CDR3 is CASSIGAGVSPLHF. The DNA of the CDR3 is TGTGCCAGCAGCATAGGTGCGGGGGTCTCACCCCTCCACTTT.

The CDR3, as DNA: TGTGCCAGCAGTTTGGGGGCCCAGGCTTTCTTT. This sequence encodes CASSLGAQAFF. This chain uses TRBV12-3 or TRBV12-4 with TRBJ1-1; D might be TRBD1 (6 bases). The length of the CDR3 is 11 residues. The V end was cut by 3 bases, the J end by 11 bases, with 10 bases between.

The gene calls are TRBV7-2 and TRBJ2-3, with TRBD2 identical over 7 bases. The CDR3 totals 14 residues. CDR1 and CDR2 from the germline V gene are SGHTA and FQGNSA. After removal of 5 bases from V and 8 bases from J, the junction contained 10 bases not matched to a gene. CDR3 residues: CASSRRPGEGTQYF. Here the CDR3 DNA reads TGTGCCAGCAGCAGAAGGCCGGGGGAGGGTACGCAGTATTTT.

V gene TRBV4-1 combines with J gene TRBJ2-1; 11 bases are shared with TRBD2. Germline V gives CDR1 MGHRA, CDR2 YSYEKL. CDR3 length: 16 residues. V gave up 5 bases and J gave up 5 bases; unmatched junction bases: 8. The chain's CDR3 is CASSVNLAGGDNEQFF. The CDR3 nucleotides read TGCGCCAGCAGCGTAAATCTAGCGGGGGGTGACAATGAGCAGTTCTTC.

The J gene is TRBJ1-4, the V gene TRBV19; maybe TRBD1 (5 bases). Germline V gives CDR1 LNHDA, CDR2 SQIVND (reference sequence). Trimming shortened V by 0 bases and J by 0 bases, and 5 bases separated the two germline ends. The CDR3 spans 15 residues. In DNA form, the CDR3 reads TGTGCCAGTAGTATAGAGGGGCCAACTAATGAAAAACTGTTTTTT. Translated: CASSIEGPTNEKLFF.

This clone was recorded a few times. CDR3 DNA: TGTGCCAGTATTACCGCGCAGGGGCACACTGAAGCTTTCTTT. Its translation is CASITAQGHTEAFF. The chain couples TRBV19 to TRBJ1-1; D might be TRBD1 (6 bases). The V gene's germline CDR1 is LNHDA and CDR2 SQIVND (reference sequence). The V gene lost 7 bases and the J gene lost 3 bases, with 15 bases spanning the gap. The CDR3 runs to 14 residues.

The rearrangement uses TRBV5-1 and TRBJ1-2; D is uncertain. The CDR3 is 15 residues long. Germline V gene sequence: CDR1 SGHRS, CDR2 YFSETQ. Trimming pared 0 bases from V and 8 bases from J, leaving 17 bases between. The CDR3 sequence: CASSLGTETRTGYTF. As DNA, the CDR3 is TGCGCCAGCAGCTTGGGCACCGAAACTAGGACGGGCTACACCTTC. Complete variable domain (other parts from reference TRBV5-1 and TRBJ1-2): KAGVTQTPRYLIKTRGQQVTLSCSPISGHRSVSWYQQTPGQGLQFLFEYFSETQRNKGNFPGRFSGRQFSNSRSEMNVSTLELGDSALYLCASSLGTETRTGYTFGSGTRLTVV.

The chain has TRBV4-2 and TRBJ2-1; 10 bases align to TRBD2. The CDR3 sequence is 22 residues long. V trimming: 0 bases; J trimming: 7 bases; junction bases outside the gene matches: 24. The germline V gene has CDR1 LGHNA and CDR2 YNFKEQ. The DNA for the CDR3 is TGTGCCAGCAGCCAAGAAATCCCTTTGAAGCGGGAGGGCCTCTTACGATATAATGAGCAGTTCTTC. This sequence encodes CASSQEIPLKREGLLRYNEQFF.

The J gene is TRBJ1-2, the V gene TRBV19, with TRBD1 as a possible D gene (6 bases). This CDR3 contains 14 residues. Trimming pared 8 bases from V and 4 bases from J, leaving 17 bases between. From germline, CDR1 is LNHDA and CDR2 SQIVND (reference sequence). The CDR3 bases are TGTGCCAGTTCAAGGGAGACAGGCCCCTATGGCTACACCTTC. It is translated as CASSRETGPYGYTF.

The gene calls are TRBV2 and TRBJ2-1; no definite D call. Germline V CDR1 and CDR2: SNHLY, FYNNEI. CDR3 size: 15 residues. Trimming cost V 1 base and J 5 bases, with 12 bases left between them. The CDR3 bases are TGTGCCAGCAGTGAAGAAGGCTCCAGGAACAATGAGCAGTTCTTC. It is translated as CASSEEGSRNNEQFF. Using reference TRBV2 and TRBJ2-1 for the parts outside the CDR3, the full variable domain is EPEVTQTPSHQVTQMGQEVILRCVPISNHLYFYWYRQILGQKVEFLVSFYNNEISEKSEIFDDQFSVERPDGSNFTLKIRSTKLEDSAMYFCASSEEGSRNNEQFFGPGTRLTVL.